Below, 32 T cell receptor beta chains from the same sample are listed, as sequenced in a study of blood T cell repertoires in COVID-19. Generated by immunoSEQ multiplex PCR, the TCRdb table keeps only in-frame clones and is missing some. The data show some 240,000 clones, over 80% seen once. The sample taken for sequencing was PBMCs or T cells enriched from blood (not recorded which). These receptors were collected from a woman between 40 and 50 years old who had been exposed to COVID-19.

The rearrangement joins TRBV9 to TRBJ1-4, with 8 bases matching TRBD1. Germline V lookup: CDR1 SGDLS, CDR2 YYNGEE. V was pared by 2 bases and J by 8 bases, with 5 bases of the junction left unmatched. The CDR3 contains 14 residues. CDR3 nucleotides: TGTGCCAGCAGCGTCGAGGACAGGGTCGAAAAACTGTTTTTT. Translating gives CASSVEDRVEKLFF.

The chain is built from TRBV19 and TRBJ1-6, with 9 bases identical to TRBD1. The CDR3 consists of 18 residues. Per germline, CDR1 LNHDA and CDR2 SQIVND (reference sequence). With 3 bases clipped from V and 0 bases from J, the junction kept 6 bases outside the gene matches. The CDR3 coding sequence is TGTGCCAGTAGTATCGGGACAGGGTTCAGCTCCTATAATTCACCCCTCCACTTT. Protein product: CASSIGTGFSSYNSPLHF.

This clone was observed once. The chain uses TRBV6-5 and TRBJ2-1, with 11 bases matching TRBD2. There are 15 residues in the CDR3. Looked up from germline, CDR1 is MNHEY and CDR2 is SVGAGI. After removal of 8 bases from V and 7 bases from J, the junction contained 10 bases not matched to a gene. The CDR3 DNA reads TGTGCCAGCCAGGCCGAGTCTAGCGGGGGGAATGAGCAGTTCTTC. It translates to CASQAESSGGNEQFF.

J is TRBJ1-2 and V is TRBV4-3; 8 bases match TRBD1. The CDR3 has 15 residues. Germline V CDR1 and CDR2: LGHNA, YSLEER. V lost 0 bases and J lost 5; bases outside the gene matches: 5. As DNA, the CDR3 is TGCGCCAGCAGCCAAGAGGAAGGACAGGGATATGGCTACACCTTC. It specifies CASSQEEGQGYGYTF.

V is TRBV6-5 and J is TRBJ1-2; a weak D match, TRBD1 (6 bases). This CDR3 has 14 residues. V dropped 5 bases and J dropped 8 bases, with 18 bases sitting between them. Germline CDR1 reads MNHEY; CDR2 reads SVGAGI. The chain's CDR3 is CASSPDRGAKGYTF. The CDR3 DNA follows: TGTGCCAGCAGTCCCGACCGGGGGGCAAAGGGCTACACCTTC.

The rearrangement uses TRBV20-1 and TRBJ2-1; 7 nucleotides align to TRBD2. Germline CDR1 is DFQATT and CDR2 is SNEGSKA (reference sequence). V gave up 6 bases and J gave up 7 bases; unmatched junction bases: 12. The CDR3 has 14 residues. The CDR3 here is CSASRASGNNEQFF. DNA of the CDR3: TGCAGTGCCAGTAGGGCTAGCGGTAATAATGAGCAGTTCTTC.

The chain employs TRBV9 and TRBJ2-3, with D perhaps matching TRBD2 (7 bases). The CDR3 consists of 13 residues. With 2 bases removed from V and 6 bases from J, the gap between germline ends came to 10 bases. Germline V lookup: CDR1 SGDLS, CDR2 YYNGEE. This chain's CDR3 is CASSVGGPDTQYF. CDR3 sequence (DNA): TGTGCCAGCAGCGTGGGGGGGCCGGATACGCAGTATTTT.

A word on this clone: Its ends do not fully match the called genes, so a read error is possible. The CDR3 here is CASSLAGVIYNEQFF. In DNA form, the CDR3 reads TGTGCCAGCAGTTTAGCGGGAGTAATATACAATGAGCAGTTCTTC. The chain links TRBV7-2 to TRBJ2-1, with 9 bases fitting TRBD2. In germline, CDR1 is SGHTA, CDR2 FQGNSA. The CDR3 runs 15 residues.

The chain joins TRBV13 to TRBJ1-3, with 7 nucleotides matching TRBD1. The germline CDR1 and CDR2 sequences are PRHDT and FYEKMQ (reference sequence). This CDR3 is 14 amino acids long. The trim removed 5 bases at V and 3 bases at J, leaving 4 bases unmatched. CDR3 loop: CASSPTGVGNTIYF. CDR3 nucleotide sequence: TGTGCCAGCAGCCCAACAGGGGTTGGAAACACCATATATTTT.

This clone was seen once. V and J are TRBV5-4 and TRBJ2-1; 9 bases fit TRBD2. The CDR3 sequence is 15 residues long. From germline, CDR1 is SGHNT and CDR2 YYREEE (reference sequence). Germline trimming cut 1 base from V and 4 bases from J; bases unmatched to any gene: 3. The CDR3 nucleotides are TGTGCCAGCAGCTTGCCCACTAGCGGGTACAATGAGCAGTTCTTC. Translating it yields CASSLPTSGYNEQFF.

The chain is built from TRBV28 and TRBJ1-3, with D unclear. The germline V gene has CDR1 MDHEN and CDR2 SYDVKM. The CDR3 is 13 residues long. V shed 6 bases and J shed 8 bases, with 14 bases lying between them. This CDR3 reads CASRGGRTDTIYF. The CDR3 DNA reads TGTGCCAGCAGGGGAGGGCGGACGGACACCATATATTTT.

On this clone: Other DNA sequences of this sample code for an identical CDR3. The chain has TRBV10-3 and TRBJ2-7; TRBD1 matches at 8 bases. Germline loops: CDR1 ENHRY, CDR2 SYGVKD. The CDR3 is 15 residues long. V shed 6 bases and J 3 bases; nucleotides not matched to a gene: 10. CDR3 sequence reads: CAISERQGLSYEQYF. The CDR3 DNA is TGTGCCATCAGCGAACGACAGGGGCTAAGCTACGAGCAGTACTTC.

The chain links TRBV7-9 to TRBJ1-1; D is ambiguous. Trimming stripped 2 bases from V and 1 base from J, with 14 bases between. The germline CDR1 and CDR2 sequences are SEHNR and FQNEAQ (reference sequence). This CDR3 has 16 amino acids. The CDR3: CASSLQLFRGNTEAFF. DNA of the CDR3: TGTGCCAGCAGCTTACAGTTATTCCGGGGGAACACTGAAGCTTTCTTT.

The chain employs TRBV7-9 and TRBJ2-2; 9 nucleotides match TRBD1. Germline CDR1 and CDR2: SEHNR and FQNEAQ (reference sequence). The CDR3 runs to 15 residues. With 5 bases clipped from V and 5 bases from J, the junction kept 6 bases outside the gene matches. CDR3 region: CASSPGQGLTGELFF. CDR3 sequence (DNA): TGTGCCAGCAGCCCTGGACAGGGGCTGACCGGGGAGCTGTTTTTT.

This chain connects TRBV28 to TRBJ1-2, with D tentatively TRBD1 (5 bases). The V gene lost 2 bases and the J gene lost 8 bases, with 18 bases spanning the gap. Germline lookup yields CDR1 MDHEN and CDR2 SYDVKM. The CDR3 extends over 15 amino acids. This chain's CDR3 is CASSLVGQPLGGYTF. The CDR3 coding sequence is TGTGCCAGCAGTTTAGTGGGGCAGCCCCTGGGGGGCTACACCTTC.

The genes are TRBV28 and TRBJ1-3; 8 bases are shared with TRBD1. Trimming cost V 2 bases and J 2 bases; bases outside gene matches: 5. In germline, CDR1 is MDHEN, CDR2 SYDVKM. The CDR3 runs 16 residues. CDR3 sequence reads: CASSLGQGATGNTIYF. The CDR3 DNA reads as TGTGCCAGCAGTTTAGGGCAGGGGGCTACTGGAAACACCATATATTTT.

The gene calls are TRBV11-2 and TRBJ2-6, with D possibly matching TRBD2 (6 bases). CDR3 length: 19 residues. Trimming took 0 bases from V and 4 from J, leaving 19 bases between them. Germline lookup yields CDR1 SGHAT and CDR2 FQNNGV. The CDR3 region is CASSLEGGVTDLGANVLTF. The CDR3 bases are TGTGCCAGCAGCTTAGAGGGCGGGGTGACGGATTTGGGGGCCAACGTCCTGACTTTC. Complete variable domain (other parts from reference TRBV11-2 and TRBJ2-6): EAGVAQSPRYKIIEKRQSVAFWCNPISGHATLYWYQQILGQGPKLLIQFQNNGVVDDSQLPKDRFSAERLKGVDSTLKIQPAKLEDSAVYLCASSLEGGVTDLGANVLTFGAGSRLTVL.

This clone was recorded once. J is TRBJ1-2 and V is TRBV19; TRBD1 agrees at 8 bases. The CDR3 loop spans 14 amino acids. J gave up 6 bases and V 6 bases, and 9 bases lay outside the gene matches. In germline, CDR1 is LNHDA, CDR2 SQIVND (reference sequence). The CDR3 region has the DNA TGTGCCAGTAGCAGGACAGGGAACGTCGATGGCTACACCTTC. Amino acid sequence: CASSRTGNVDGYTF.

This chain connects TRBV5-4 to TRBJ2-1, with D possibly matching TRBD1 (6 bases). Trimming took 0 bases from V and 10 from J, leaving 11 bases between them. Germline V gene lookup returns CDR1 SGHNT and CDR2 YYREEE (reference sequence). The CDR3 loop spans 13 amino acids. The CDR3 nucleotides read TGTGCCAGCAGCTTGGGACAGGTGAAAGAGCAGTTCTTC. Protein: CASSLGQVKEQFF.

This clone was picked up a small number of times. V is TRBV25-1 and J is TRBJ1-2; TRBD1 matches 8 bases. Trimming cost V 4 bases and J 1 base; bases outside gene matches: 5. Germline V CDR1 and CDR2: MGHDK, SYGVNS. The CDR3 loop spans 15 amino acids. The CDR3 bases are TGTGCCAGCAGTGGCGGACAGGGAATTAACTATGGCTACACCTTC. Translation gives CASSGGQGINYGYTF.

The rearrangement uses TRBV5-6 and TRBJ1-3; the match to TRBD1 covers 7 bases. The V segment lost 0 bases and the J segment 0 bases; nucleotides outside the gene matches: 3. The CDR3 has 16 residues. From germline, CDR1 is SGHDT and CDR2 YYEEEE. DNA for the CDR3: TGTGCCAGCAGCTTGGGTAGGGGGCCCTCTGGAAACACCATATATTTT. It codes for CASSLGRGPSGNTIYF.

V is TRBV6-5 and J is TRBJ1-5; D is possibly TRBD1 (6 bases). Trimming cost V 4 bases and J 2 bases, with 12 bases left between them. Germline V gene sequence: CDR1 MNHEY, CDR2 SVGAGI. This CDR3 is 15 amino acids long. The CDR3 spells CASSWTAGGNQPQHF. The CDR3 DNA reads TGTGCCAGCAGTTGGACAGCCGGTGGCAATCAGCCCCAGCATTTT.

This sequence joins TRBV14 and TRBJ2-2, with D perhaps matching TRBD2 (6 bases). Germline V gene data show CDR1 as SGHDN and CDR2 as FVKESK. V was trimmed by 3 bases and J by 5 bases, leaving 13 bases between them. This CDR3 is built from 15 residues. The DNA for the CDR3 is TGTGCCAGCAGCCAGGCGGGGTCGGCGACCGGGGAGCTGTTTTTT. Encoded protein: CASSQAGSATGELFF.

The V call is TRBV6-2 or TRBV6-3, the J call TRBJ1-6, with 9 bases identical to TRBD1. Trimming took 6 bases from V and 8 from J; bases not matched to a gene: 8. CDR3 length: 15 amino acids. CDR1 and CDR2 (germline): MNHEY, SVGEGT. The CDR3 DNA sequence: TGTGCCAGCAGCGACCCCGGGACAGGGCATTCACCCCTCCACTTT. It yields the protein CASSDPGTGHSPLHF.

This CDR3 is CASSQGLDGNEQFF. CDR3 DNA sequence: TGCGCCAGCAGCCAGGGACTAGATGGGAATGAGCAGTTCTTC. The V and J genes are TRBV4-3 and TRBJ2-1; TRBD2 agrees at 8 bases. This CDR3 spans 14 amino acids. Germline-derived CDR1 and CDR2 are LGHNA and YSLEER. J lost 7 bases, V lost 3 bases, and 5 bases had no gene match.

V usage is TRBV21-1 and J usage is TRBJ2-7; TRBD2 reflects the table's D call only, with no check against the DNA. TRBV21-1 is labeled a pseudogene. This CDR3 has 14 residues. The CDR3 reads CASSKNIGVSEQYV. Here the CDR3 DNA reads TGTGCCAGCAGCAAGAACATCGGGGTATCCGAGCAGTACGTC.

The chain has TRBV6-1 and TRBJ1-2; D unclear. Per the germline V gene, CDR1 is MNHNS and CDR2 is SASEGT. The CDR3 runs 15 residues. Trimming pared 1 base from V and 0 bases from J, leaving 9 bases between. The CDR3, as DNA: TGTGCCAGCAGTGAAGGTCCTCCGGCTAACTATGGCTACACCTTC. This codes for CASSEGPPANYGYTF.

This clone is a singleton in its sample. The chain employs TRBV2 and TRBJ2-1; 7 positions match TRBD2. The CDR3 is made up of 15 amino acids. Germline V gene lookup returns CDR1 SNHLY and CDR2 FYNNEI. Trimming took 8 bases from V and 4 from J; bases not matched to a gene: 11. CDR3 DNA sequence: TGTGCCAGCTATCTGGGGAGGGGTGGATACAATGAGCAGTTCTTC. Translation: CASYLGRGGYNEQFF.

This clone has only one observation. The chain is built from TRBV24-1 and TRBJ2-3; 8 bases are a match to TRBD2. J lost 6 bases, V lost 5 bases, and 3 bases had no gene match. Germline assignment: CDR1 KGHDR and CDR2 SFDVKD. The CDR3 sequence is 13 residues long. The CDR3 spells CATSGAGEDTQYF. The CDR3 DNA reads as TGTGCCACCAGTGGAGCGGGAGAGGATACGCAGTATTTT.

The chain carries TRBV7-8 and TRBJ1-5, with 8 bases lining up with TRBD1. Trimming at V came to 5 bases and at J to 0 bases, leaving 12 bases not matched to a gene. CDR3 length: 18 residues. In germline, CDR1 is SGHVS, CDR2 FQNEAQ. For the CDR3, the DNA is TGTGCCAGCAGCCCCACCTTGACAGGGGTTTATAGCAATCAGCCCCAGCATTTT. Amino acids: CASSPTLTGVYSNQPQHF.

This chain links TRBV30 with TRBJ1-2; D call uncertain. This CDR3 spans 13 amino acids. The germline V gene has CDR1 GTSNPN and CDR2 SVGIG (reference sequence). The V end lost 0 bases, the J end lost 4 bases, and 9 bases lay between the germline ends. In DNA form, the CDR3 reads TGTGCCTGGAGTGTTGGGAGGGCCTATGGCTACACCTTC. This codes for CAWSVGRAYGYTF.

Concerning this clone: Germline is not matched at one junction end, which may reflect a read error. J is TRBJ1-1 and V is TRBV4-2; 7 bases fit TRBD1. The germline V gene has CDR1 LGHNA and CDR2 YNFKEQ. The CDR3 spans 15 residues. In nucleotides, the CDR3 is TGTGCCAGCGGCCATGTGGGACAGACCAACACTGAAGCTTTCTTT. Protein: CASGHVGQTNTEAFF.